The rows below give T cell receptor beta chains drawn from one sample of a study of T-cell memory formation after mild COVID-19. TCRdb fed the 5' RACE reads into MiXCR, producing one record per CDR3 protein. The table shows more than 350,000 distinct CDR3 sequences, with roughly 15% occurring only once. Specimen: PBMCs or a T cell subset sorted from them (not recorded which). The receptors originated from a young man who had mild COVID-19 (a few samples of this study predate the infection). Cell type and time point are not known. The CDR3 runs from the conserved cysteine through the conserved F or W. Each record gives: J gene, clone size, D gene, V gene, CDR3 protein, CDR3 DNA. D genes are given only for firm matches. Some rows have no size entry. The others give once, few or many, or a class for an expanded clone.

TRBJ2-1 | few | . | TRBV5-1 | CASSLALGEWEQFF | TGCGCCAGCAGCTTGGCCCTTGGAGAATGGGAGCAGTTCTTC
TRBJ2-3 | . | TRBD1 | TRBV6-6 | CASSYEGQGAGYTQYF | TGTGCCAGCAGTTATGAAGGGCAGGGGGCGGGATATACGCAGTATTTT
TRBJ1-1 | few | TRBD1 | TRBV4-1 | CASSHRDRVNTEAFF | TGCGCCAGCAGCCACAGAGACAGGGTGAACACTGAAGCTTTCTTT
TRBJ2-4 | few | TRBD1 | TRBV12-3/TRBV12-4 | CASRLTGFGIQYF | TGTGCCAGCAGACTGACAGGGTTTGGAATTCAGTACTTC
TRBJ2-5 | . | . | TRBV28 | CASEGLQETQYF | TGTGCGAGCGAAGGTCTGCAAGAGACCCAGTACTTC
TRBJ2-1 | . | . | TRBV28 | CASSSGALLYNEQFF | TGTGCCAGCAGTTCCGGAGCCCTTCTCTACAATGAGCAGTTCTTC
TRBJ2-1 | . | TRBD2 | TRBV5-1 | CASSPLGGGGAGEQFF | TGCGCCAGCAGCCCCCTAGGCGGCGGGGGGGCGGGTGAGCAGTTCTTC
TRBJ2-6 | few | . | TRBV29-1 | CSVLWPGANVLTF | TGCAGCGTTCTTTGGCCTGGGGCCAACGTCCTGACTTTC
TRBJ1-3 | once | TRBD1 | TRBV7-2 | CASSPQGIPGNTIYF | TGTGCCAGCAGCCCACAGGGGATCCCTGGAAACACCATATATTTT
TRBJ1-5 | few | TRBD1 | TRBV18 | CASRGQEGNQPQHF | TGTGCCAGCCGGGGACAGGAGGGCAATCAGCCCCAGCATTTT
TRBJ2-1 | . | TRBD1 | TRBV28 | CASSLWDRGLNEQFF | TGTGCCAGCAGTTTATGGGACAGGGGGCTCAATGAGCAGTTCTTC
TRBJ2-7 | few | . | TRBV30 | CAVGEIYEQYF | TGTGCCGTGGGGGAAATCTACGAGCAGTACTTC
TRBJ1-5 | . | TRBD1 | TRBV5-1 | CASSVDRAAGQPQHF | TGCGCCAGCAGCGTTGACAGGGCGGCCGGTCAGCCCCAGCATTTT
TRBJ1-1 | once | TRBD1 | TRBV7-3 | CASSLQDRRNTEAFF | TGTGCCAGCAGCCTACAGGACAGGAGGAACACTGAAGCTTTCTTT
TRBJ2-2 | few | . | TRBV11-3 | CASSKYGGELFF | TGTGCCAGCAGCAAGTACGGCGGGGAGCTGTTTTTT
TRBJ2-5 | . | TRBD2 | TRBV7-2 | CASSTRGGTQETQYF | TGTGCCAGCAGCACGCGGGGGGGTACCCAAGAGACCCAGTACTTC
TRBJ2-2 | few | . | TRBV20-1 | CSASKGALNTGELFF | TGCAGTGCCTCAAAAGGGGCCTTGAACACCGGGGAGCTGTTTTTT
TRBJ2-3 | few | . | TRBV5-1 | CASSLATDLSTDTQYF | TGCGCCAGCAGCTTGGCTACGGACCTAAGCACAGATACGCAGTATTTT
TRBJ1-6 | few | TRBD1 | TRBV7-8 | CASRDRVGSSPLHF | TGTGCCAGCAGGGACAGGGTTGGGAGTTCACCCCTCCACTTT
TRBJ1-2 | many | . | TRBV12-5 | CASGGGVLSAGYTF | TGTGCTAGTGGTGGCGGGGTCCTGAGCGCCGGCTACACCTTC
TRBJ2-2 | . | . | TRBV29-1 | CSARRLGAGELFF | TGCAGCGCCCGCAGGCTAGGTGCCGGGGAGCTGTTTTTT
TRBJ1-1 | few | TRBD1 | TRBV7-6 | CASRKTGDTEAFF | TGTGCCAGCAGAAAAACAGGGGACACTGAAGCTTTCTTT
TRBJ2-5 | few | TRBD1 | TRBV11-3 | CASSSGTGGREETQYF | TGTGCCAGCAGCTCCGGGACAGGGGGCAGGGAAGAGACCCAGTACTTC
TRBJ2-1 | . | . | TRBV20-1 | CSASRTTSYNEQFF | TGCAGTGCTAGCAGGACCACCTCCTACAATGAGCAGTTCTTC
TRBJ2-5 | few | . | TRBV21-1 | CASSKGQGAETQYF | TGTGCCAGCAGCAAGGGACAGGGGGCGGAGACCCAGTACTTC
TRBJ2-3 | . | TRBD1 | TRBV10-3 | CAISERPGQGGTDTQYF | TGTGCCATCAGTGAGCGCCCGGGACAGGGAGGGACAGATACGCAGTATTTT
TRBJ2-7 | . | . | TRBV18 | CASSPAPLSYEQYF | TGTGCCAGCTCGCCTGCCCCGCTTTCCTACGAGCAGTACTTC
TRBJ2-5 | . | . | TRBV7-2 | CASSLDDGPTWVTQYF | TGTGCCAGCAGCTTAGACGACGGCCCCACCTGGGTGACCCAGTACTTC
TRBJ2-7 | . | TRBD1 | TRBV12-5 | CASGLGLTGASYEQYF | TGTGCTAGTGGTTTGGGGCTGACAGGGGCCTCCTACGAGCAGTACTTC
TRBJ1-1 | . | . | TRBV7-8 | CASSPWFEGTLNTEAFF | TGTGCCAGCAGCCCGTGGTTTGAGGGAACTTTGAACACTGAAGCTTTCTTT
TRBJ2-5 | . | . | TRBV27 | CASSRWPRGSLETQYF | TGTGCCAGCAGTAGATGGCCCCGCGGGTCGTTAGAGACCCAGTACTTC
TRBJ2-5 | . | TRBD2 | TRBV6-2/TRBV6-3 | CASSSTSGLAGARGTQYF | TGTGCCAGCAGTTCGACATCGGGACTAGCGGGGGCCCGTGGGACCCAGTACTTC
TRBJ2-3 | . | TRBD2 | TRBV11-2 | CASSHGTSGGAGDTQYF | TGTGCCAGCAGCCACGGGACTAGCGGGGGCGCCGGTGATACGCAGTATTTT
TRBJ1-1 | . | . | TRBV5-4 | CASSLSQGRYSEAFF | TGTGCCAGCAGCTTGTCACAGGGAAGGTATAGTGAAGCTTTCTTT
TRBJ2-3 | . | . | TRBV29-1 | CSVLTIRTDTQYF | TGCAGCGTCCTGACTATCCGCACAGATACGCAGTATTTT
TRBJ1-5 | many | . | TRBV10-3 | CAISQGATGQPQHF | TGTGCCATCAGTCAGGGAGCTACCGGTCAGCCCCAGCATTTT
TRBJ1-1 | . | . | TRBV20-1 | CSAASGGGTEAFF | TGCAGTGCTGCCTCTGGGGGAGGGACTGAAGCTTTCTTT
TRBJ1-2 | few | TRBD1 | TRBV4-2 | CASSQDRGQGNYGYTF | TGTGCCAGCAGCCAAGATCGGGGACAGGGGAACTATGGCTACACCTTC
TRBJ2-7 | . | . | TRBV7-2 | CASSLDWGGEQYF | TGTGCCAGCAGCTTAGATTGGGGTGGCGAGCAGTACTTC
TRBJ1-4 | . | . | TRBV6-5 | CASSYRRGGEKLFF | TGTGCCAGCAGTTACCGGCGGGGTGGGGAAAAACTGTTTTTT
TRBJ2-7 | few | . | TRBV5-1 | CASSFFRAEQYF | TGCGCCAGCAGCTTCTTCCGGGCCGAGCAGTACTTC
TRBJ2-1 | . | . | TRBV7-6 | CASSLDSGIGPSSYNEQFF | TGTGCCAGCAGCTTAGATTCGGGAATAGGCCCAAGCTCCTACAATGAGCAGTTCTTC
TRBJ1-2 | . | TRBD1 | TRBV5-1 | CASSLIVSGQGYGYTF | TGCGCCAGCAGCTTGATAGTTTCGGGACAGGGGTATGGCTACACCTTC
TRBJ2-5 | few | . | TRBV4-1 | CASSLTYAETQYF | TGCGCCAGCAGCCTGACGTACGCGGAGACCCAGTACTTC
TRBJ2-1 | many | . | TRBV5-6 | CASSVYNEQFF | TGTGCCAGCAGTGTTTACAATGAGCAGTTCTTC
TRBJ1-1 | few | . | TRBV10-3 | CAISGAGIISSFTEAFF | TGTGCCATCAGTGGGGCGGGGATCATCAGTTCTTTCACTGAAGCTTTCTTT
TRBJ2-5 | . | . | TRBV3-1 | CASSYHGKGEIETQYF | TGTGCCAGCAGCTACCACGGGAAGGGGGAAATAGAGACCCAGTACTTC
TRBJ2-6 | few | TRBD1 | TRBV6-5 | CASSYTGQGRSGANVLTF | TGTGCCAGCAGTTACACGGGACAGGGGCGCTCTGGGGCCAACGTCCTGACTTTC
TRBJ2-5 | . | . | TRBV29-1 | CSVGDWETQYF | TGCAGCGTGGGGGATTGGGAGACCCAGTACTTC
TRBJ2-3 | . | . | TRBV6-5 | CASGLTGTDTQYF | TGTGCCAGCGGACTTACTGGCACAGATACGCAGTATTTT
TRBJ2-1 | few | TRBD2 | TRBV6-2/TRBV6-3 | CASSLDRTSEVNEQFF | TGTGCCAGCAGTTTAGATAGGACTAGCGAGGTCAATGAGCAGTTCTTC
TRBJ1-1 | . | . | TRBV18 | CASSPPNKENTEAFF | TGTGCCAGCTCACCACCGAACAAAGAGAACACTGAAGCTTTCTTT
TRBJ2-7 | . | TRBD1 | TRBV4-3 | CASSPGMTGPREQYF | TGCGCCAGCAGCCCCGGAATGACAGGGCCTAGGGAGCAGTACTTC
TRBJ1-1 | . | . | TRBV5-1 | CASSSAGIMNTEAFF | TGCGCCAGCAGCTCCGCAGGAATCATGAACACTGAAGCTTTCTTT